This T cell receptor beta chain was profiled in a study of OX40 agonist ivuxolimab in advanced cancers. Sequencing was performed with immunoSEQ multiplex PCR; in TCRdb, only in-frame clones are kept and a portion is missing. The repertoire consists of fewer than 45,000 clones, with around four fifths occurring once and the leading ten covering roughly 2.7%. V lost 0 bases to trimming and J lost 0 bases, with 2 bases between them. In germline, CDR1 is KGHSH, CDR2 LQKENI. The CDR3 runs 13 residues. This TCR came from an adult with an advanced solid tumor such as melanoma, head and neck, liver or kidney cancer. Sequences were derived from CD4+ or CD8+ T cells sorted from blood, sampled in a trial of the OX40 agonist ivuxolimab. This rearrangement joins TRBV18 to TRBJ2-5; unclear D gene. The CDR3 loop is CASSPPNQETQYF. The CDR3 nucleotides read TGTGCCAGCTCACCACCAAACCAAGAGACCCAGTACTTC.